Each of the 32 T cell receptor beta chains below was sequenced from the same sample in a study of T-cell memory formation after mild COVID-19. TCRdb re-called the 5' RACE reads through MiXCR, storing one row per CDR3 protein. The repertoire holds 85,000 to 130,000 distinct CDR3 sequences, with roughly 12% as singletons. Sequencing used PBMCs or a T cell subset sorted from them (not recorded which). Receptors originate from an adult woman who had mild COVID-19 (a few samples of this study predate the infection). Cell type and time point are not known.

This clonotype occurred many times. The chain uses TRBV4-3 and TRBJ2-7; D possibly uses TRBD1 or TRBD2 (6 bases each). V lost 5 bases and J 0 bases, leaving 17 bases between the germline ends. Looked up from germline, CDR1 is LGHNA and CDR2 is YSLEER. There are 16 residues in the CDR3. CDR3 sequence reads: CASSEGWGASSYEQYF. CDR3 bases: TGCGCCAGCAGCGAGGGGTGGGGGGCGAGCTCCTACGAGCAGTACTTC.

This clonotype was found a few times. The J gene is TRBJ2-7, the V gene TRBV5-1, with a tentative D call TRBD1 (5 bases). Trimming removed 7 bases from V and 3 bases from J, with 11 bases in between. Germline CDR1 reads SGHRS; CDR2 reads YFSETQ. The CDR3 is made up of 12 amino acids. The CDR3 DNA reads as TGCGCCAGCGGTCAGGGCGTCTACGAGCAGTACTTC. This gives the protein CASGQGVYEQYF.

In its sample, this clonotype was seen a few times. The chain uses TRBV7-9 and TRBJ2-7; TRBD2 matches 14 bases. CDR1 is SEHNR and CDR2 is FQNEAQ in the germline V gene (reference sequence). The CDR3 contains 16 residues. The ends lost 4 bases at V and 6 bases at J; junction bases unmatched: 8. The CDR3 region is CASSSPGTSGSTEQYF. CDR3 in DNA: TGTGCCAGCAGCTCCCCTGGGACTAGCGGGAGTACCGAGCAGTACTTC.

This clonotype has a handful of counts. This sequence joins TRBV24-1 and TRBJ1-4; D is perhaps TRBD1 (5 bases). With 4 bases removed from V and 6 bases from J, the gap between germline ends came to 14 bases. This CDR3 has 15 amino acids. From germline, CDR1 is KGHDR and CDR2 SFDVKD. The CDR3 protein is CATSDSGTPDEKLFF. The DNA for the CDR3 is TGTGCCACCAGTGACTCCGGGACGCCCGATGAAAAACTGTTTTTT.

This clonotype was observed a few times. This chain uses TRBV7-3 with TRBJ2-2; D is unresolved. In germline, CDR1 is SGHTA, CDR2 FQGTGA. V was cut by 5 bases and J by 2 bases, with 6 bases left in between. The CDR3 consists of 13 residues. CDR3 sequence: CASSRDNTGELFF. DNA of the CDR3: TGTGCCAGCAGCCGTGACAACACCGGGGAGCTGTTTTTT.

This clonotype was seen a handful of times. The chain employs TRBV5-1 and TRBJ2-7, with 8 bases matching TRBD2. This CDR3 has 14 amino acids. Per germline, CDR1 SGHRS and CDR2 YFSETQ. Trimming took 4 bases from V and 7 from J; bases not matched to a gene: 10. This CDR3 is CASSRGSGTGEQYF. The CDR3 DNA follows: TGCGCCAGCAGCCGAGGTAGCGGGACGGGAGAGCAGTACTTC.

The genes are TRBV4-1 and TRBJ2-7, with D perhaps TRBD2 (5 bases). This CDR3 is 16 amino acids long. Germline V gene lookup returns CDR1 MGHRA and CDR2 YSYEKL. The V gene lost 2 bases and the J gene lost 2 bases, with 16 bases spanning the gap. In DNA, the CDR3 is TGCGCCAGCAGCCAACTTGGCGAGCGGAACACCTACGAGCAGTACTTC. It translates to CASSQLGERNTYEQYF.

This clonotype has just a few counts. The V call is TRBV7-9, the J call TRBJ1-6; D is undetermined. The germline CDR1 and CDR2 sequences are SEHNR and FQNEAQ (reference sequence). The V gene lost 7 bases and the J gene lost 4 bases, with 14 bases spanning the gap. There are 15 residues in the CDR3. CDR3 protein: CASNGQSGYNSPLHF. The DNA for the CDR3 is TGTGCCAGCAATGGCCAGTCGGGATATAATTCACCCCTCCACTTT.

The chain carries TRBV5-4 and TRBJ2-7, with 12 bases that match TRBD2. V shed 5 bases, J shed 3 bases, and the junction held 6 bases outside the gene matches. This CDR3 comprises 15 residues. The V gene's germline CDR1 is SGHNT and CDR2 YYREEE (reference sequence). The CDR3 loop is CASSLTTSGSYEQYF. In DNA, the CDR3 is TGTGCCAGCAGTCTTACGACTAGCGGGAGCTACGAGCAGTACTTC.

There are many counts of this clonotype. The chain links TRBV5-1 to TRBJ2-3; D is perhaps TRBD1 or TRBD2 (5 bases each). The CDR3 consists of 14 residues. Trimming took 4 bases from V and 3 from J, leaving 12 bases between them. Germline loops: CDR1 SGHRS, CDR2 YFSETQ. The CDR3 nucleotides are TGCGCCAGCAGCGACGGGACCCGGACAGATACGCAGTATTTT. Its protein product is CASSDGTRTDTQYF. Full variable domain (outside the CDR3, taken from reference TRBV5-1 and TRBJ2-3): KAGVTQTPRYLIKTRGQQVTLSCSPISGHRSVSWYQQTPGQGLQFLFEYFSETQRNKGNFPGRFSGRQFSNSRSEMNVSTLELGDSALYLCASSDGTRTDTQYFGPGTRLTVL.

This clonotype was seen only a few times. The V call is TRBV30, the J call TRBJ2-3; 7 nucleotides line up with TRBD2. CDR3 length equals 15 residues. Trimming cost V 0 bases and J 0 bases; bases outside gene matches: 3. Germline assignment: CDR1 GTSNPN and CDR2 SVGIG (reference sequence). CDR3: CAWSVTSVSTDTQYF. CDR3 bases: TGTGCCTGGAGTGTAACTAGCGTGAGCACAGATACGCAGTATTTT.

This clonotype occurred a few times. V is TRBV20-1 and J is TRBJ2-1; the match to TRBD2 covers 7 bases. The ends lost 0 bases at V and 0 bases at J; junction bases unmatched: 8. This CDR3 region has 17 residues. Per germline, CDR1 DFQATT and CDR2 SNEGSKA (reference sequence). This CDR3 is CSAREGGPMDSYNEQFF. The CDR3 bases are TGCAGTGCTAGAGAGGGAGGGCCCATGGACTCCTACAATGAGCAGTTCTTC.

This clonotype was counted a few times. The CDR3 here is CASSLAEDGLAKNIQYF. CDR3 in DNA: TGCGCCAGCAGCTTGGCCGAAGACGGATTAGCCAAAAACATTCAGTACTTC. V is TRBV5-1 and J is TRBJ2-4; no clear D gene. V lost 0 bases to trimming and J lost 0 bases, with 13 bases between them. Germline CDR1 SGHRS, CDR2 YFSETQ. This CDR3 spans 17 amino acids.

This sequence joins TRBV7-6 and TRBJ2-3; either TRBD1 or TRBD2 may fit D (6 bases each). The ends were cut back, 1 base at V and 2 bases at J, with 13 bases in the middle. CDR3 length: 16 residues. Germline V gives CDR1 SGHVS, CDR2 FNYEAQ. CDR3 residues: CASSLGTGALTDTQYF. The CDR3 DNA reads TGTGCCAGCAGCTTAGGAACGGGGGCTCTCACAGATACGCAGTATTTT.

This clonotype has more than one count but fewer than ten. V is TRBV6-5 and J is TRBJ2-3; 8 bases match TRBD2. The ends lost 6 bases at V and 2 bases at J; junction bases unmatched: 4. CDR1 is MNHEY and CDR2 is SVGAGI in the germline V gene. The CDR3 is made up of 14 amino acids. CDR3 in amino acids: CASSFGGVTDTQYF. Written as DNA, the CDR3 is TGTGCCAGCAGCTTCGGGGGGGTCACAGATACGCAGTATTTT.

There are a few counts of this clonotype. V usage is TRBV5-1 and J usage is TRBJ2-5; D not certain. CDR1 is SGHRS, CDR2 YFSETQ, per germline. With 1 base removed from V and 2 bases from J, the gap between germline ends came to 6 bases. This CDR3 is built from 13 residues. The chain's CDR3 is CASSLRVQETQYF. The CDR3 DNA reads as TGCGCCAGCAGCTTGCGGGTACAAGAGACCCAGTACTTC.

The chain carries TRBV4-3 and TRBJ2-3; TRBD1 matches at 7 bases. V shed 3 bases and J 3 bases; nucleotides not matched to a gene: 15. This CDR3 has 18 amino acids. Germline V gives CDR1 LGHNA, CDR2 YSLEER. CDR3 amino acids: CASSHSLVDRVETDTQYF. The CDR3 DNA reads TGCGCCAGCAGCCACAGCTTGGTAGACAGGGTCGAGACAGATACGCAGTATTTT.

The chain combines TRBV29-1 with TRBJ2-7; possibly TRBD2 for D (5 bases). The CDR3 covers 13 residues. CDR1 is SQVTM, CDR2 ANQGSEA, per germline. Trimming shortened V by 4 bases and J by 1 base, and 11 bases separated the two germline ends. The CDR3 nucleotides are TGCAGCGTTGCCCCCGGACTTTCCTACGAGCAGTACTTC. Encoded protein: CSVAPGLSYEQYF.

This clonotype was observed a few times. The chain couples TRBV5-6 to TRBJ2-7; 7 bases map to TRBD2. Germline V gene sequence: CDR1 SGHDT, CDR2 YYEEEE. The CDR3 is 15 residues long. V shed 0 bases and J 6 bases; nucleotides not matched to a gene: 9. The CDR3 nucleotides read TGTGCCAGCAGCTTGGAGTGGGGGGGGGACGGCGAGCAGTACTTC. Its protein is CASSLEWGGDGEQYF.

The sample holds a few counts of this clonotype. This chain joins TRBV20-1 and TRBJ2-1; 8 bases agree with TRBD2. V trimming: 1 base; J trimming: 9 bases; junction bases outside the gene matches: 5. CDR1 is DFQATT and CDR2 is SNEGSKA in the germline V gene (reference sequence). This CDR3 contains 13 residues. DNA of the CDR3: TGCAGTGCTAGAGCTGCGGGAGGTCCTGAGCAGTTCTTC. It is translated as CSARAAGGPEQFF.

This clonotype showed up just a few times. The chain joins TRBV20-1 to TRBJ2-7, with TRBD2 matching 7 bases. This CDR3 spans 16 amino acids. V shed 0 bases and J 0 bases; nucleotides not matched to a gene: 8. CDR1 is DFQATT, CDR2 SNEGSKA, per germline (reference sequence). The CDR3 nucleotides read TGCAGTGCTAGAGATGGGGAGCGGGGAAGCTCCTACGAGCAGTACTTC. Protein: CSARDGERGSSYEQYF.

This clonotype was seen more than once but under ten times. The J gene is TRBJ2-5, the V gene TRBV3-1; TRBD2 matches 11 bases. This CDR3 has 15 amino acids. Losses at the gene ends were 5 bases for V and 2 bases for J; bases not matched to a gene: 4. Per germline, CDR1 LGHDT and CDR2 YNNKEL (reference sequence). CDR3 region: CASSEGLAEQETQYF. The CDR3 DNA sequence: TGTGCCAGCAGCGAGGGACTAGCGGAGCAAGAGACCCAGTACTTC.

The gene calls are TRBV4-3 and TRBJ2-1, with TRBD2 as a possible D gene (7 bases). The CDR3 has 16 residues. Per germline, CDR1 LGHNA and CDR2 YSLEER. V was shortened by 1 base and J by 3 bases, with 13 bases between the two germline ends. CDR3 DNA: TGCGCCAGCAGCCAAGGGGGGGGCTCCTACTACAATGAGCAGTTCTTC. Residues: CASSQGGGSYYNEQFF.

The sample holds a few counts of this clonotype. This chain joins TRBV20-1 and TRBJ2-1, with D possibly TRBD1 on 6 matching bases. CDR3 length: 13 amino acids. Trimming took 1 base from V and 3 from J, leaving 7 bases between them. Germline CDR1 and CDR2: DFQATT and SNEGSKA (reference sequence). The CDR3 spells CSARGTDYNEQFF. The CDR3 DNA follows: TGCAGTGCTAGAGGGACAGACTACAATGAGCAGTTCTTC.

This chain uses TRBV19 with TRBJ2-1; possibly TRBD1 or TRBD2 for D (5 bases each). V was cut by 5 bases and J by 6 bases, with 11 bases left in between. The CDR3 contains 13 residues. The germline V gene encodes CDR1 LNHDA and CDR2 SQIVND (reference sequence). As DNA, the CDR3 is TGTGCCAGTAGTGCAGGTGGGACCAATGAGCAGTTCTTC. Its translation is CASSAGGTNEQFF.

This clonotype has at least ten counts. The rearrangement joins TRBV4-2 to TRBJ2-7; D is ambiguous. Germline V gene data show CDR1 as LGHNA and CDR2 as YNFKEQ. The CDR3 length is 15 residues. Deletions cut 3 bases from V and 2 bases from J, with 14 bases between. The CDR3 coding sequence is TGTGCCAGCAGCCAGGAGTCTGACTCCGCCTACGAGCAGTACTTC. This sequence encodes CASSQESDSAYEQYF.

The chain joins TRBV11-2 to TRBJ2-7; the D gene is possibly TRBD2 (6 bases). This CDR3 contains 14 residues. V dropped 2 bases and J dropped 0 bases, with 8 bases sitting between them. CDR1 is SGHAT and CDR2 is FQNNGV in the germline V gene. The CDR3 reads CASSLRRDSYEQYF. DNA for the CDR3: TGTGCCAGCAGCTTACGGCGGGACTCCTACGAGCAGTACTTC.

There are many counts of this clonotype. The chain recombines TRBV18 with TRBJ2-1; TRBD1 aligns across 7 bases. This CDR3 has 16 residues. J was trimmed by 4 bases and V by 0 bases; bases with no gene match: 6. Germline CDR1 and CDR2: KGHSH and LQKENI. CDR3 nucleotide sequence: TGTGCCAGCTCACCACCGACCGGGACAGCGTACAATGAGCAGTTCTTC. Its translation: CASSPPTGTAYNEQFF.

The chain recombines TRBV19 with TRBJ2-3; 11 nucleotides agree with TRBD2. Germline lookup yields CDR1 LNHDA and CDR2 SQIVND (reference sequence). CDR3 size: 15 residues. J was trimmed by 4 bases and V by 5 bases; bases with no gene match: 5. The DNA for the CDR3 is TGTGCCAGTAGTCCACTAGCGGGAGTGGCAGATACGCAGTATTTT. It yields the protein CASSPLAGVADTQYF.

The chain couples TRBV5-1 to TRBJ2-5; the D gene is possibly TRBD2 (6 bases). The germline V and J ends were trimmed by 0 bases and 5 bases, with 14 bases remaining between them. Germline V gene sequence: CDR1 SGHRS, CDR2 YFSETQ. The CDR3 totals 15 residues. The CDR3 nucleotides are TGCGCCAGCAGCTTGGTCGGGGGATCCCAGGAGACCCAGTACTTC. Its translation is CASSLVGGSQETQYF.

In the case of this clonotype: This may be a read error, as it is one base from a much larger clone. The V gene is TRBV30, the J gene TRBJ2-3; 7 bases map to TRBD1. The CDR3 length is 15 residues. Germline loops: CDR1 GTSNPN, CDR2 SVGIG (reference sequence). The CDR3: CDWYDREPSTDTQYF. CDR3 DNA sequence: TGTGACTGGTATGACAGGGAACCTAGCACAGATACGCAGTATTTT.

Only a few counts were recorded for this clonotype. This chain uses TRBV24-1 with TRBJ2-1; TRBD2 matches 10 bases. The J segment lost 8 bases and the V segment lost 4 bases, leaving 13 bases of the junction unmatched. The CDR3 is 17 residues long. Germline V gene lookup returns CDR1 KGHDR and CDR2 SFDVKD. The CDR3 here is CATSEEVVTSGIDEQFF. Here the CDR3 DNA reads TGTGCCACCAGTGAGGAGGTAGTAACTAGCGGGATCGATGAGCAGTTCTTC.